This T cell receptor beta chain emerged from a study of T cells in women clearing cervical HPV infection (dated by TCRdb to the late 2010s). For the wider study: The cases were roughly 25 women with histologically confirmed HPV16-related CIN3 or worse, and 2 of these cases were invasive cancers. The roughly 23 controls were women who cleared a single incident HPV16 infection within 12 months without developing precancer or cancer. Case blood was taken at the visit when the lesion was first identified, whereas control blood was taken when infection was no longer detected. Among cases, blood sampling occurred a median of roughly 150 days after lesion detection, with an interquartile range of about 80 to 230 days. Since HLA typing was available for only a few women, HLA type could not be ruled out as a confounder. Nested within Costa Rica's Guanacaste HPV Natural History Study, an exploratory proof-of-principle case-control study compared TCR repertoires across cervical HPV16 outcomes. Cases and controls were matched on year of sample collection and on age within five years. Cases had a median age of almost 35 years and controls had a median age of approximately 40, with no significant differences in baseline characteristics. In the parent cohort, some 10,000 women aged 18 or older were enrolled in Guanacaste, Costa Rica, during about 1993 to 1994 and then followed for around seven years. Quality controls consisted of five blinded duplicates per group, for a total of about 60 samples made up of approximately 50 participants and approximately 10 replicates.

Every participant had a single incident cervical HPV16 infection, and prevalent HPV16 infections were excluded. Cervical HPV DNA was detected by MY09/MY11 PCR and genotyped by dot-blot hybridization. Around 16 mL of heparinized blood were centrifuged, and the buffy coat was aliquoted, frozen at -30°C, then stored at -80°C. QIAGEN kits were used to extract genomic DNA from buffy coat specimens. Regarding this clone: Its binding antigen is unknown. The read stops 3 residues short of the end of the CDR3; the missing end is completed from the germline J gene.

Study-wide conclusions, independent of this receptor: The cross-sectional design could not show whether the associations came before the infection or were a result of it, and neither effector/memory subsets nor HPV-specific T cells were isolated. Random forest classifiers that combined richness and V gene abundances separated cases from controls with an estimated AUC of approximately 0.78. Cases had lower TRBV6-7 relative abundance than controls (about 0.1% versus 0.15%; Bonferroni P = 0.0008). Because the number of T cells per sample was unknown, the richness differences could reflect varying T-cell content rather than repertoire biology. CIN3+ cases had significantly higher TCR repertoire richness than controls across sequencing depths, but evenness did not differ between the groups.

TCR beta CDR3 regions were amplified by multiplex PCR from an average of roughly 1.1 ug genomic DNA per sample using the immunoSEQ assay. Primer bias was corrected in the assay by using a complete synthetic TCR repertoire to establish an amplification baseline. Amplicons were sequenced on the Illumina platform. The paper's data handling went like this. Error correction of the sequences involved clustering with frequency ratios plus a modified nearest-neighbor algorithm, after which the sequences were analyzed in the immunoSEQ Analyzer using IMGT gene definitions. At each rarefaction depth, TCR richness and evenness were averaged across 20 rarefaction repeats, and any sample with fewer sequences than the depth was left out. V, D and J gene relative abundances were compared between groups with Wilcoxon rank sum tests, applying FDR correction. Blinded duplicates gave an intraclass correlation of approximately 96% for TCR richness and an average of about 74% across over 65 gene segments. TCRdb's version of the immuneACCESS table is confined to in-frame rearrangements and falls short of the full clone set. An unresolved V gene accounts for under half of the shortfall where checked; the remainder is of unknown origin. From that table come the V and J calls and clone size; the DNA was used to work out D and trimming. In this sample's table one finds 20,000 or so clones. The ten biggest clones cover 6% of the sample.

According to the germline V gene (reference sequence), CDR1 reads GTSNPN and CDR2 reads SVGIG. The CDR3 covers 14 residues, taking in both the cysteine and the phenylalanine. Shown are 33 bases from within the CDR3, in frame from base 1. The sample consisted of blood buffy coat. This sequence uses TRBV30 and TRBJ2-4; the junction holds 8 bases that match TRBD1. This TCR derives from a woman between 18 and 75 years old with a cervical HPV16 infection that either progressed to CIN3+ or cleared (not recorded which). For the CDR3, the sequence is CAWSVLIPTGAQYF. Partial CDR3 DNA: TGTGCCTGGAGTGTACTTATCCCGACAGGGGCT. Outside the CDR3, residues come from the reference TRBV30 and TRBJ2-4 proteins, so the full variable domain is: SQTIHQWPATLVQPVGSPLSLECTVEGTSNPNLYWYRQAAGRGLQLLFYSVGIGQISSEVPQNLSASRPQDRQFILSSKKLLLSDSGFYLCAWSVLIPTGAQYFGAGTRLSVL.